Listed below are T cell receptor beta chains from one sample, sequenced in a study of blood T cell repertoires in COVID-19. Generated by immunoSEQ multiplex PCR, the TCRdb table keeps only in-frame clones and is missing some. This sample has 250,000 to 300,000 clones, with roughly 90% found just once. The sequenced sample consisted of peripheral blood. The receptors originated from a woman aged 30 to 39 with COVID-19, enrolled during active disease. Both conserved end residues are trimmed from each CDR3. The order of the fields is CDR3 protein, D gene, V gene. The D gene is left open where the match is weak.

ASSPRDTEAF - TRBV19
ASSSPSGDKNIQY - TRBV5-4
ASSADSRSGNTIY - TRBV5-8
ASSLSGAYEQY TRBD2 TRBV11-2
ASSYSRVSNTEAF - TRBV6-5
ATSSPPRDRPVETQY TRBD1 TRBV15
ASSLTGPDTQY - TRBV5-1
ASSPARSGRDYNEQF TRBD2 TRBV11-2
ASATNEKLF - TRBV28
AGGPTYEQY - TRBV28
ASSLGASNYGYT - TRBV7-9
ASSLAQWSGQN - TRBV7-9
ASSSPSGYNEQF - TRBV5-1
ASTPRGPTDTQY TRBD1 TRBV11-1
ASSLNGHTDTQY - TRBV18
ASTYTSSYGYT - TRBV28
ASSSLWTGNYGYT TRBD1 TRBV7-9
ASSQTSGNAGELF TRBD2 TRBV7-2
ASSLSQDQPQH - TRBV27
ASSQDIDSLAYNEQF - TRBV4-3
AIRAENTEAF - TRBV10-3
ASPPSGRVFYEQY TRBD2 TRBV28
ASKDTAQHNQPQH - TRBV2
ASSQGGANYGYT TRBD1 TRBV5-1
ASSESGQPREQY TRBD1 TRBV10-1
ASSEGLVIDEQY TRBD2 TRBV2
SVVLRDWEAF - TRBV29-1
ASSSGLAAYNEQF TRBD2 TRBV6-6
ASSKTGKGQPQH TRBD1 TRBV7-9